One sample yielded the 6 T cell receptor beta chains listed below, sequenced in a study of shared clonotypes between healthy human individuals. Sequencing used immunoSEQ multiplex PCR; TCRdb keeps in-frame clones, though not all of them. The table shows roughly 2,300,000 clones, with around 90% occurring only once. The sample was naive CD4+ T cells from PBMCs. Subset of the sample: CD45RA+ positively selected. The receptors derive from a man younger than 35 in good health. Some clones in this sample may be carry-over from other donors' samples.

Remarks on this clone: Other DNA sequences within the sample encode an identical CDR3. V is TRBV2 and J is TRBJ1-2; D uncertain. Germline loops: CDR1 SNHLY, CDR2 FYNNEI. This CDR3 spans 12 amino acids. The V and J ends lost 4 bases and 1 base respectively, with 4 bases between them. CDR3 sequence: CASSADNYGYTF. The CDR3 DNA follows: TGTGCCAGCAGTGCTGATAACTATGGCTACACCTTC.

V and J are TRBV4-2 and TRBJ2-3, with D possibly matching TRBD1 (6 bases). Germline-derived CDR1 and CDR2 are LGHNA and YNFKEQ. Trimming took 1 base from V and 2 from J, leaving 10 bases between them. The CDR3 length is 15 residues. CDR3 nucleotides: TGTGCCAGCAGCCAAGGCAGGGGAGACACAGATACGCAGTATTTT. Encoded protein: CASSQGRGDTDTQYF.

The rearrangement links TRBV4-1 to TRBJ2-1; a possible D gene is TRBD2 (7 bases). The CDR3 contains 15 residues. The V gene's germline CDR1 is MGHRA and CDR2 YSYEKL. The ends were cut back, 3 bases at V and 5 bases at J, with 14 bases in the middle. The CDR3 coding sequence is TGCGCCAGCAGCCACCCGGGGGGCGGGAACAATGAGCAGTTCTTC. Protein: CASSHPGGGNNEQFF.

This clone showed up just once. V usage is TRBV28 and J usage is TRBJ2-3; TRBD1 might be the D (5 bases). The germline CDR1 and CDR2 sequences are MDHEN and SYDVKM. V was clipped by 0 bases and J by 3 bases, with 10 bases between them. The CDR3 is made up of 15 amino acids. CDR3: CASSLWAGKTDTQYF. The CDR3 DNA reads as TGTGCCAGCAGTTTATGGGCAGGGAAAACAGATACGCAGTATTTT.

Points on this clone: At the DNA level, this CDR3 is encoded by other sequences in the same sample as well. The rearrangement links TRBV28 to TRBJ1-5, with D unresolved. V dropped 2 bases and J dropped 4 bases, with 6 bases sitting between them. Germline V gene lookup returns CDR1 MDHEN and CDR2 SYDVKM. The CDR3 spans 13 residues. CDR3 bases: TGTGCCAGCAGTTTAATAGGAAATCAGCCCCAGCATTTT. Its translation: CASSLIGNQPQHF.

This chain connects TRBV11-2 to TRBJ2-3; D is perhaps TRBD1 or TRBD2 (5 bases each). Germline V gene data show CDR1 as SGHAT and CDR2 as FQNNGV. Trimming took off 0 bases at V and 4 bases at J, with 20 bases between the two ends. CDR3 length: 18 amino acids. For the CDR3, the DNA is TGTGCCAGCAGCTTAGATACTTCGGGGCGGGCAAGCTCAGATACGCAGTATTTT. Translated: CASSLDTSGRASSDTQYF.